This TCR beta chain comes out of a study of T-cell reconstitution after alpha-beta-depleted transplantation in children (dated by TCRdb to 2016 to 2017). About the study as a whole: Using TCR repertoire profiling, the study quantitatively followed how T-cell immune reconstitution unfolded in children after TCRalphabeta/CD19-depleted allogeneic hematopoietic cell transplantation.

Preparation of the library involved PCR. This sample was sequenced with an Illumina HiSeq 2500. TCR libraries were prepared with molecular barcoding, using unique molecular identifiers to normalize TCRbeta repertoire quantification. TCRdb itself trimmed the public reads at Q25 with fastp, ran MiXCR and retained productive beta chains. Every entry covers one CDR3 protein and lists the most common genes and DNA from its rows. The sample yields hundreds of thousands of distinct CDR3 sequences; roughly 17% were counted once. The ten biggest clones cover 1.1% of the sample. This clonotype was found many times. What antigen it recognizes has not been identified. Per-base qualities were not stored, and no clone one base away is much larger. Trimming costs V 1 base and J 4 bases, and their ends lie 9 bases apart. From a lookup of the germline V gene, CDR1 and CDR2 are LGHNA and YSLEER. Reading from cysteine to phenylalanine, the CDR3 counts 14 amino acids. The retained sequence is limited to the CDR3, 42 bases, with the frame set at the first base.

This receptor was taken from a human donor who donated a stem cell graft to a child with acute myeloid leukemia. The rearrangement combines TRBV4-3 with TRBJ2-3; TRBD2 is possibly the D segment (5 matching bases). The sequences come from PBMCs from the stem cell graft donor, collected from the stem cell graft. The nucleotides read TGCGCCAGCAGCCAAGGGTACGGGGCAGATACGCAGTATTTT. The translation is CASSQGYGADTQYF.